The 20 T cell receptor beta chains below all came from one sample that was sequenced in a study of cytomegalovirus exposure and HLA in healthy donors. Amplification used 60 Vbeta primers and 13 Jbeta primers. The assay was immunoSEQ multiplex PCR, and TCRdb's table has in-frame clones only and misses some. The table has about 200,000 clones, about four fifths seen once. Sequenced sample: PBMCs. The receptor set was obtained from a boy aged 2 to 10 in good health and CMV-seronegative.

This chain links TRBV25-1 with TRBJ2-3, with 9 bases fitting TRBD2. With V trimmed by 3 bases and J by 1 base, 8 bases remained unmatched. The CDR3 extends over 17 amino acids. The germline gives CDR1 MGHDK, CDR2 SYGVNS. For the CDR3, the DNA is TGTGCCAGCAGTGACATGGCGTTAGCGGGGGGCACAGATACGCAGTATTTT. This sequence encodes CASSDMALAGGTDTQYF.

The DNA for the CDR3 is TGTGCCAGCAGCTTAAATAGCGGGGGGCAGTCCGGGGAGCTGTTTTTT. Translated: CASSLNSGGQSGELFF. V and J are TRBV7-2 and TRBJ2-2, with 10 bases that match TRBD2. This CDR3 is built from 16 residues. Per germline, CDR1 SGHTA and CDR2 FQGNSA. The ends lost 2 bases at V and 6 bases at J; junction bases unmatched: 6.

This chain joins TRBV2 and TRBJ1-5; D is ambiguous. V was cut by 3 bases and J by 1 base, with 7 bases left in between. The length of the CDR3 is 14 residues. CDR1 is SNHLY, CDR2 FYNNEI, per germline. CDR3 residues: CASSDITSNQPQHF. The CDR3 DNA is TGTGCCAGCAGTGACATAACAAGCAATCAGCCCCAGCATTTT.

This clone was seen only a few times. This chain links TRBV27 with TRBJ1-1; 7 positions agree with TRBD1. Germline V gene data show CDR1 as MNHEY and CDR2 as SMNVEV (reference sequence). The CDR3 is 16 residues long. The J segment lost 0 bases and the V segment lost 5 bases, leaving 9 bases of the junction unmatched. The CDR3 DNA is TGTGCCAGCAGTCCCTTGGGACAGACGTTGAACACTGAAGCTTTCTTT. Protein sequence: CASSPLGQTLNTEAFF.

The rearrangement joins TRBV7-3 to TRBJ1-1; no reliable D call. CDR3 size: 13 residues. The germline V gene has CDR1 SGHTA and CDR2 FQGTGA. With 3 bases removed from V and 1 base from J, the gap between germline ends came to 6 bases. The DNA of the CDR3 is TGTGCCAGCAGCTTGTGGCAGAACACTGAAGCTTTCTTT. As protein: CASSLWQNTEAFF.

The chain carries TRBV18 and TRBJ1-3; D gene uncertain. Trimming removed 6 bases at V and 3 bases at J, with 9 bases between. This CDR3 contains 13 residues. The germline V gene encodes CDR1 KGHSH and CDR2 LQKENI. In nucleotides, the CDR3 is TGTGCCAGCTCCCAAGGGAGTGGAAACACCATATATTTT. Its protein is CASSQGSGNTIYF.

V usage is TRBV4-1 and J usage is TRBJ2-1, with 11 bases aligning to TRBD2. CDR1 and CDR2 (germline): MGHRA, YSYEKL. Losses at the gene ends were 4 bases for V and 1 base for J; bases not matched to a gene: 6. This CDR3 has 17 amino acids. The CDR3 DNA is TGCGCCAGCAGCCCTTCACTAGCGGGGGTTTCCTACAATGAGCAGTTCTTC. Its translation is CASSPSLAGVSYNEQFF.

V gene TRBV6-5 combines with J gene TRBJ2-4; TRBD2 might be the D (7 bases). CDR3 length equals 12 residues. CDR1 and CDR2 from the germline V gene are MNHEY and SVGAGI. Between the trimmed V and J ends, which lost 4 bases and 15 bases, there was a span of 16 bases. CDR3 amino acids: CASSSLRGGRYF. The CDR3 nucleotides read TGTGCCAGCAGTTCCTTAAGGGGGGGCCGGTACTTC.

V and J are TRBV27 and TRBJ2-6; 7 bases match TRBD1. J gave up 2 bases and V 6 bases, and 7 bases lay outside the gene matches. CDR1 is MNHEY, CDR2 SMNVEV, per germline (reference sequence). This CDR3 is 16 amino acids long. CDR3 amino acids: CASSGHGTAGANVLTF. The CDR3, as DNA: TGTGCCAGCAGCGGTCACGGGACAGCTGGGGCCAACGTCCTGACTTTC.

The chain has TRBV7-8 and TRBJ2-7, with TRBD1 matching 7 bases. The V and J ends lost 5 bases and 2 bases, in that order; junction bases with no gene match: 9. This CDR3 contains 15 residues. Per germline, CDR1 SGHVS and CDR2 FQNEAQ. CDR3 nucleotide sequence: TGTGCCAGCAGCCCCTTGGTGGGACAGACCTACGAGCAGTACTTC. Protein product: CASSPLVGQTYEQYF. The full variable domain, completed using reference TRBV7-8 and TRBJ2-7, is GAGVSQSPRYKVAKRGQDVALRCDPISGHVSLFWYQQALGQGPEFLTYFQNEAQLDKSGLPSDRFFAERPEGSVSTLKIQRTQQEDSAVYLCASSPLVGQTYEQYFGPGTRLTVT.

V is TRBV7-2 and J is TRBJ2-3; possibly TRBD1 for D (5 bases). CDR1 SGHTA and CDR2 FQGNSA come from the germline V gene. V lost 0 bases and J lost 3, with 7 bases in between. This CDR3 has 14 residues. The CDR3: CASSLASGTDTQYF. CDR3 in DNA: TGTGCCAGCAGCTTAGCGTCAGGGACAGATACGCAGTATTTT.

V and J are TRBV9 and TRBJ2-5; D perhaps matches TRBD2 (5 bases). CDR1 and CDR2 from the germline V gene are SGDLS and YYNGEE. Between the trimmed V and J ends, which lost 3 bases and 7 bases, there was a span of 16 bases. The CDR3 totals 14 residues. Written as DNA, the CDR3 is TGTGCCAGCAGCGCCGCAACTAGTCCGGGGACCCAGTACTTC. Translating it yields CASSAATSPGTQYF.

On this clone itself: The sample carries other DNA sequences with the same CDR3. This chain connects TRBV18 to TRBJ2-7, with D possibly being TRBD1 (6 bases). This CDR3 is built from 14 residues. Looked up from germline, CDR1 is KGHSH and CDR2 is LQKENI. V was clipped by 5 bases and J by 4 bases, with 15 bases between them. The CDR3 nucleotides read TGTGCCAGCTCATCTAGACAGGACGTTTACGAGCAGTACTTC. Translating it yields CASSSRQDVYEQYF. Full variable domain (remainder filled in from reference TRBV18 and TRBJ2-7): NAGVMQNPRHLVRRRGQEARLRCSPMKGHSHVYWYRQLPEEGLKFMVYLQKENIIDESGMPKERFSAEFPKEGPSILRIQQVVRGDSAAYFCASSSRQDVYEQYFGPGTRLTVT.

This clone was seen more than once but under ten times. The chain combines TRBV7-2 with TRBJ1-2, with 7 nucleotides matching TRBD1. J was trimmed by 5 bases and V by 5 bases; bases with no gene match: 14. This CDR3 spans 16 amino acids. Germline assignment: CDR1 SGHTA and CDR2 FQGNSA. In DNA form, the CDR3 reads TGTGCCAGCAGCCAAGCACCCTCGACAGGGCTTTATGGCTACACCTTC. Translated, it gives CASSQAPSTGLYGYTF.

About this clone: Other DNA sequences of this sample code for an identical CDR3. The rearrangement joins TRBV7-9 to TRBJ1-3, with D maybe TRBD1 (6 bases). Germline V lookup: CDR1 SEHNR, CDR2 FQNEAQ (reference sequence). The CDR3 covers 14 residues. Trimming removed 3 bases at V and 0 bases at J, with 6 bases between. CDR3 amino acids: CASSLGHSGNTIYF. For the CDR3, the DNA is TGTGCCAGCAGCTTGGGACACTCTGGAAACACCATATATTTT. Full variable domain (rest looked up from reference TRBV7-9 and TRBJ1-3): DTGVSQNPRHKITKRGQNVTFRCDPISEHNRLYWYRQTLGQGPEFLTYFQNEAQLEKSRLLSDRFSAERPKGSFSTLEIQRTEQGDSAMYLCASSLGHSGNTIYFGEGSWLTVV.

The V call is TRBV10-3, the J call TRBJ1-2; D unresolved. Germline V gene lookup returns CDR1 ENHRY and CDR2 SYGVKD. V shed 0 bases and J shed 8 bases, with 13 bases lying between them. The CDR3 length is 14 residues. The CDR3 spells CAISESGSGGGYTF. The CDR3 coding sequence is TGTGCCATCAGTGAGTCAGGGTCGGGAGGAGGCTACACCTTC.

V usage is TRBV18 and J usage is TRBJ2-1; possible D gene TRBD2, 5 bases. The CDR3 length is 15 residues. Between the trimmed V and J ends, which lost 0 bases and 5 bases, there was a span of 11 bases. Germline V gene data show CDR1 as KGHSH and CDR2 as LQKENI. Written as DNA, the CDR3 is TGTGCCAGCTCACCACCGGGGTCGCGGGACAATGAGCAGTTCTTC. It is translated as CASSPPGSRDNEQFF.

This clone was counted a few times. V and J are TRBV6-6 and TRBJ1-2; 7 positions agree with TRBD1. This CDR3 region has 15 residues. CDR1 and CDR2 from the germline V gene are MNHNY and SVGAGI (reference sequence). The ends lost 2 bases at V and 3 bases at J; junction bases unmatched: 6. This CDR3 is CASSYRPGQDYGYTF. The CDR3 DNA reads TGTGCCAGCAGTTACCGTCCCGGACAGGACTATGGCTACACCTTC.

The chain has TRBV15 and TRBJ2-3; D is possibly TRBD1 (6 bases). The germline V gene has CDR1 LNHNV and CDR2 YYDKDF (reference sequence). CDR3 length: 16 residues. V lost 0 bases and J lost 5, with 15 bases in between. CDR3 amino acids: CATSRDFGGVRDTQYF. In DNA, the CDR3 is TGTGCCACCAGCAGAGATTTTGGGGGCGTAAGAGATACGCAGTATTTT.

The CDR3 DNA reads TGTGCCAGTAGTATTTCGCTAGCGGGGGTTTACGAGCAGTACTTC. This encodes CASSISLAGVYEQYF. The genes are TRBV19 and TRBJ2-7; 10 positions agree with TRBD2. Trimming removed 3 bases from V and 4 bases from J; junction bases left unmatched: 6. The CDR3 sequence is 15 residues long. Germline CDR1 and CDR2: LNHDA and SQIVND (reference sequence).